Below, 7 T cell receptor beta chains from the same sample are listed, as sequenced in a study of blood T cell repertoires in COVID-19. Assay used: immunoSEQ multiplex PCR; TCRdb lists only in-frame clones, some missing. The top ten clones hold less than 4.5% of a sample with about 300,000 clones, around 84% of them seen once. Material: PBMCs or T cells enriched from blood (not recorded which). Receptors originate from a man under 40 who had recovered from COVID-19.

The chain recombines TRBV18 with TRBJ2-2; no clear D. Germline V gene sequence: CDR1 KGHSH, CDR2 LQKENI. This CDR3 is built from 13 residues. V was pared by 6 bases and J by 4 bases, with 9 bases between. In DNA, the CDR3 is TGTGCCAGCTCTGAACACCCCACCGGGGAGCTGTTTTTT. It is translated as CASSEHPTGELFF.

The chain combines TRBV24-1 with TRBJ1-6, with 9 nucleotides matching TRBD1. The CDR3 extends over 16 amino acids. Germline lookup yields CDR1 KGHDR and CDR2 SFDVKD. V shed 2 bases and J 7 bases; nucleotides not matched to a gene: 5. The CDR3 coding sequence is TGTGCCACCAGTGATTCGGGACAGGGTGAGAATTCACCCCTCCACTTT. This sequence encodes CATSDSGQGENSPLHF.

The chain has TRBV6-1 and TRBJ1-2; 12 bases map to TRBD1. The V segment lost 4 bases and the J segment 6 bases; nucleotides outside the gene matches: 12. This CDR3 contains 17 residues. CDR1 and CDR2 (germline): MNHNS, SASEGT. CDR3 protein: CASSGRDRGRLWNGYTF. CDR3 DNA: TGTGCCAGCAGTGGACGGGACAGGGGGCGGCTCTGGAATGGCTACACCTTC.

The chain has TRBV28 and TRBJ2-3, with D maybe TRBD1 (5 bases). V gave up 3 bases and J gave up 0 bases, with 16 bases separating them. Germline V lookup: CDR1 MDHEN, CDR2 SYDVKM. The CDR3 is 17 amino acids. DNA for the CDR3: TGTGCCAGCAGTTTGGCACAGGTTATGGTTAGCACAGATACGCAGTATTTT. Translated, it gives CASSLAQVMVSTDTQYF.

The CDR3 nucleotides are TGTGCCAGCAGCCGGGCGATTGGCGGGGGTTCCAAAAACATTCAGTACTTC. Residues: CASSRAIGGGSKNIQYF. The chain has TRBV7-9 and TRBJ2-4; 7 nucleotides agree with TRBD2. The CDR3 covers 17 residues. CDR1 and CDR2 (germline): SEHNR, FQNEAQ (reference sequence). J gave up 2 bases and V 5 bases, and 12 bases lay outside the gene matches.

The CDR3 DNA is TGTGCCAGCTCAGCGGGGACAGAGAATTCACCCCTCCACTTT. Translation: CASSAGTENSPLHF. The J gene is TRBJ1-6, the V gene TRBV18; 7 positions match TRBD1. V lost 5 bases to trimming and J lost 7 bases; unmatched junction nucleotides: 5. The CDR3 spans 14 residues. Germline V gene sequence: CDR1 KGHSH, CDR2 LQKENI.

The J gene is TRBJ2-5, the V gene TRBV9, with D possibly being TRBD1 (6 bases). The V end lost 5 bases, the J end lost 5 bases, and 19 bases lay between the germline ends. The V gene's germline CDR1 is SGDLS and CDR2 YYNGEE. CDR3 length: 15 residues. The CDR3 region has the DNA TGTGCCAGCAGGGCCGGCCTTTCAGGGGTCGAGACCCAGTACTTC. This encodes CASRAGLSGVETQYF. Using reference TRBV9 and TRBJ2-5 for the parts outside the CDR3, the full variable domain is DSGVTQTPKHLITATGQRVTLRCSPRSGDLSVYWYQQSLDQGLQFLIQYYNGEERAKGNILERFSAQQFPDLHSELNLSSLELGDSALYFCASRAGLSGVETQYFGPGTRLLVL.